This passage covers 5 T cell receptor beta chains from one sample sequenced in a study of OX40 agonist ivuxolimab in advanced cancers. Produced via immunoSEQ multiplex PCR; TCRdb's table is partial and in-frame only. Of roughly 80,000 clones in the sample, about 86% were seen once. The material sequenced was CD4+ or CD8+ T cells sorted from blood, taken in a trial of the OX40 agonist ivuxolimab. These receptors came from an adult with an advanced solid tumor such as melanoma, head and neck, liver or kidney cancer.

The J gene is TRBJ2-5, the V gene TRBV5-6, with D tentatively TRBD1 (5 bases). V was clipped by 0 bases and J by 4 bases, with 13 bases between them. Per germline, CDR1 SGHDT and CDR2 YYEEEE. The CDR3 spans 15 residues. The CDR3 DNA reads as TGTGCCAGCAGCTTGGGGTGGCAGGGAAGAGAGACCCAGTACTTC. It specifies CASSLGWQGRETQYF. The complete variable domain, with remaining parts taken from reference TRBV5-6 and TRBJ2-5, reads DAGVTQSPTHLIKTRGQQVTLRCSPKSGHDTVSWYQQALGQGPQFIFQYYEEEERQRGNFPDRFSGHQFPNYSSELNVNALLLGDSALYLCASSLGWQGRETQYFGPGTRLLVL.

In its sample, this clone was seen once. CDR3 sequence (DNA): TGTGCCAGCAGCTTCTTAACAGGGTCCACAGATACGCAGTATTTT. Its translation: CASSFLTGSTDTQYF. The chain is built from TRBV5-5 and TRBJ2-3; tentative D call: TRBD1 (6 bases). Between the trimmed V and J ends, which lost 2 bases and 2 bases, there was a span of 12 bases. This CDR3 has 15 residues. Per germline, CDR1 SGHKS and CDR2 YYEKEE (reference sequence).

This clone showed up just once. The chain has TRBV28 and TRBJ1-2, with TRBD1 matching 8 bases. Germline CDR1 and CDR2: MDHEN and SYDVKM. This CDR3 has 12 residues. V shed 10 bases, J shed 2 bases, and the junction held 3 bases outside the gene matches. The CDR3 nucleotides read TGTGCCACCGGACAGGGCAACTATGGCTACACCTTC. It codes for CATGQGNYGYTF.

CDR3 sequence reads: CASSPQGYTQYF. In nucleotides, the CDR3 is TGTGCCAGCAGCCCACAGGGGTATACGCAGTATTTT. The chain couples TRBV7-2 to TRBJ2-3; 7 bases fit TRBD1. CDR3 length: 12 residues. Germline V gives CDR1 SGHTA, CDR2 FQGNSA. V trimming: 5 bases; J trimming: 7 bases; junction bases outside the gene matches: 3.

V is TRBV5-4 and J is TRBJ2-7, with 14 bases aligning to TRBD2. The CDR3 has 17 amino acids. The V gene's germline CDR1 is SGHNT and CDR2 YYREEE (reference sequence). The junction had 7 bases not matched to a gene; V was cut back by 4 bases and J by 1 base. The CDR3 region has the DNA TGTGCCAGCAGCGGGGGGACTAGCGGGGGAATATCCTACGAGCAGTACTTC. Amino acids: CASSGGTSGGISYEQYF.